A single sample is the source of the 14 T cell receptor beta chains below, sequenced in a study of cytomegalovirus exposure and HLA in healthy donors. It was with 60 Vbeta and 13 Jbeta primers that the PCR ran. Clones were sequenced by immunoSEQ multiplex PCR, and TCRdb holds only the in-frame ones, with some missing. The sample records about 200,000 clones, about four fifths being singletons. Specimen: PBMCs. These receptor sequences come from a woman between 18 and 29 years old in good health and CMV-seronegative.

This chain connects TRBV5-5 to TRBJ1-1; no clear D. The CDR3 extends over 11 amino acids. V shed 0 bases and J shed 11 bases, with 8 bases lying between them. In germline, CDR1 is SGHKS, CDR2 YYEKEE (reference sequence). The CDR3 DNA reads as TGTGCCAGCAGCTTGGCGAACTGGGCTTTCTTT. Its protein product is CASSLANWAFF.

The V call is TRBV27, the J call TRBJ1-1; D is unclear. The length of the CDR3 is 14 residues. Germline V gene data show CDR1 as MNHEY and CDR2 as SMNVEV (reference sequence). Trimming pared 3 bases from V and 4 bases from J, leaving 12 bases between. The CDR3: CASSFHPRVTEAFF. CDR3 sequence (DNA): TGTGCCAGCAGTTTTCACCCGAGGGTCACTGAAGCTTTCTTT.

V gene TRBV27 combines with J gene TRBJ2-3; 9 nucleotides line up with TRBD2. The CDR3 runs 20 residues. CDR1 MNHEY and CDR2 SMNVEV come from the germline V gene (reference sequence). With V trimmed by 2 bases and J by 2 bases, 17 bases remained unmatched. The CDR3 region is CASSLLSPLDLAGVTDTQYF. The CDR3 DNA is TGTGCCAGCAGTTTACTCTCGCCTTTAGATTTAGCGGGAGTCACAGATACGCAGTATTTT.

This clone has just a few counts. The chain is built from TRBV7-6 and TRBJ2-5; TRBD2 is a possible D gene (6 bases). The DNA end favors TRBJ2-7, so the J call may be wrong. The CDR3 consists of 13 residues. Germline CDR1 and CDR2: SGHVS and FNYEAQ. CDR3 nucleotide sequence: TGTGCCAGCACCAGGGAGGAGGGTGGCGAGCAGTACTTC. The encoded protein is CASTREEGGEQYF.

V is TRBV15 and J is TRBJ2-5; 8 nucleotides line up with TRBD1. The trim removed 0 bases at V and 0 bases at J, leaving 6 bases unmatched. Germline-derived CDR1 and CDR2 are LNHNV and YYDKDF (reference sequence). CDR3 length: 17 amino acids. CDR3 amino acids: CATSRDLDRGYQETQYF. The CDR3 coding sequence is TGTGCCACCAGCAGAGATCTAGACAGGGGCTACCAAGAGACCCAGTACTTC. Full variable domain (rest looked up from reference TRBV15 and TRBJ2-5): DAMVIQNPRYQVTQFGKPVTLSCSQTLNHNVMYWYQQKSSQAPKLLFHYYDKDFNNEADTPDNFQSRRPNTSFCFLDIRSPGLGDTAMYLCATSRDLDRGYQETQYFGPGTRLLVL.

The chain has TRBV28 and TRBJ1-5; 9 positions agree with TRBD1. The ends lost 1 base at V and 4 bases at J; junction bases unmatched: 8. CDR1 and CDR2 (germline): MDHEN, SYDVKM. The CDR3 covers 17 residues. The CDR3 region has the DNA TGTGCCAGCAGTTTATCGGAATGGGACAGGGTTAATCAGCCCCAGCATTTT. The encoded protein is CASSLSEWDRVNQPQHF. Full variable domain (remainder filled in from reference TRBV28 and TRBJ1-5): DVKVTQSSRYLVKRTGEKVFLECVQDMDHENMFWYRQDPGLGLRLIYFSYDVKMKEKGDIPEGYSVSREKKERFSLILESASTNQTSMYLCASSLSEWDRVNQPQHFGDGTRLSIL.

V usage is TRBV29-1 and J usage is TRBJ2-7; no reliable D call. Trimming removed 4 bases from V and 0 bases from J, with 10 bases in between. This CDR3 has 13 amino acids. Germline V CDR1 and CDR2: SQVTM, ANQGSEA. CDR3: CSVVVRSSYEQYF. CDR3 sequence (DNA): TGCAGCGTTGTTGTTAGGAGCTCCTACGAGCAGTACTTC.

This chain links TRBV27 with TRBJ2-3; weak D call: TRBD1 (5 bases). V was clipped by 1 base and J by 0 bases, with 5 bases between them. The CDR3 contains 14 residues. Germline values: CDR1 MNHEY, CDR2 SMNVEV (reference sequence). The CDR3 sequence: CASSLWGSTDTQYF. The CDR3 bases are TGTGCCAGCAGTTTATGGGGCAGCACAGATACGCAGTATTTT.

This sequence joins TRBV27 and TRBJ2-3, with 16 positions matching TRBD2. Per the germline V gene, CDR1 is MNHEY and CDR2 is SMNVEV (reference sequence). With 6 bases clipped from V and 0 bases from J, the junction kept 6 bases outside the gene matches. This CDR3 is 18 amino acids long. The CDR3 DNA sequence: TGTGCCAGCAGCACGGGACTAGCGGGAGGGGGTAGCACAGATACGCAGTATTTT. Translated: CASSTGLAGGGSTDTQYF.

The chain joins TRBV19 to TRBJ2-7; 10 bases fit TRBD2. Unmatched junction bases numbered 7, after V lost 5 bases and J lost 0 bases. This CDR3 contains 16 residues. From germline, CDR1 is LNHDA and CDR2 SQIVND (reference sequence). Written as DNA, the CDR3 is TGTGCCAGTAGTGCGTCCGGGACTAGCGTCTCCTACGAGCAGTACTTC. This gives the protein CASSASGTSVSYEQYF. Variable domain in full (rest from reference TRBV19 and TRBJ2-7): DGGITQSPKYLFRKEGQNVTLSCEQNLNHDAMYWYRQDPGQGLRLIYYSQIVNDFQKGDIAEGYSVSREKKESFPLTVTSAQKNPTAFYLCASSASGTSVSYEQYFGPGTRLTVT.

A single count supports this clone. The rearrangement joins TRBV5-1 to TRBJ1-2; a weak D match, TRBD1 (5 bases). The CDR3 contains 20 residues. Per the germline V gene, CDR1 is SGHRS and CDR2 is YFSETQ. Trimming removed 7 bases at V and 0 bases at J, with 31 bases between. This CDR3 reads CASHKVEQEAEEFANYGYTF. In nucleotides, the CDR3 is TGCGCCAGCCACAAGGTGGAACAGGAAGCCGAAGAGTTCGCTAACTATGGCTACACCTTC.

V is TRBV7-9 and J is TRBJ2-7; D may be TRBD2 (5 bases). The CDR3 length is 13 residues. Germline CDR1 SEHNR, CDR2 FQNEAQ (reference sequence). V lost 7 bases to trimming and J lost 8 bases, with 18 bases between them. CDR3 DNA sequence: TGTGCCAGCAACCCCCAGGTGAGGGCTCAGCAGTACTTC. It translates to CASNPQVRAQQYF. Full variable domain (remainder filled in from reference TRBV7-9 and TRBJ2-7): DTGVSQNPRHKITKRGQNVTFRCDPISEHNRLYWYRQTLGQGPEFLTYFQNEAQLEKSRLLSDRFSAERPKGSFSTLEIQRTEQGDSAMYLCASNPQVRAQQYFGPGTRLTVT.

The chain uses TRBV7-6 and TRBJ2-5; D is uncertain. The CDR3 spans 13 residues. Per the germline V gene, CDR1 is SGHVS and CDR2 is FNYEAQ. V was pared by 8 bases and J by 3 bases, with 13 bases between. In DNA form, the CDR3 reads TGTGCCAGCGGCGGTTTCCTAGAAGAGACCCAGTACTTC. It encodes CASGGFLEETQYF.

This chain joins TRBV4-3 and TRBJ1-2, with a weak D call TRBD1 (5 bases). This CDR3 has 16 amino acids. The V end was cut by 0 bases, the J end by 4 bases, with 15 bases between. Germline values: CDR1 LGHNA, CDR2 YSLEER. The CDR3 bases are TGCGCCAGCAGCCAAGAGGGGCCGGGACTTTCCTATGGCTACACCTTC. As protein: CASSQEGPGLSYGYTF.